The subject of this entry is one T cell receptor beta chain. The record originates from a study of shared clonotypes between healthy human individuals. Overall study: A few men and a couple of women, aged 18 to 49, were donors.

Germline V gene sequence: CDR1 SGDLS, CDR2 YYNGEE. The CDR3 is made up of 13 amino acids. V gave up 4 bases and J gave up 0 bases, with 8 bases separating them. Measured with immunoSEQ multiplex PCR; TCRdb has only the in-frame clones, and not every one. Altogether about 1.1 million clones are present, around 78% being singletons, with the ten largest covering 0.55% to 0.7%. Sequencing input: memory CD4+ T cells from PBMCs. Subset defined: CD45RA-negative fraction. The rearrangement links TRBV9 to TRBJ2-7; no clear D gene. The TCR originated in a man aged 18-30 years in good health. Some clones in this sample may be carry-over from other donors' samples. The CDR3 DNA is TGTGCCAGCAGCCCCGAGAACTCCTACGAGCAGTACTTC. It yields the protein CASSPENSYEQYF. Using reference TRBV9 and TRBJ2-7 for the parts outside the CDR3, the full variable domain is DSGVTQTPKHLITATGQRVTLRCSPRSGDLSVYWYQQSLDQGLQFLIQYYNGEERAKGNILERFSAQQFPDLHSELNLSSLELGDSALYFCASSPENSYEQYFGPGTRLTVT.